Shown below are 8 T cell receptor beta chains from a single sample sequenced in a study of blood T cell repertoires in COVID-19. Some clones are missing from TCRdb's copy, which holds only in-frame ones; the method was immunoSEQ multiplex PCR. The sample lists 130,000 or so clones, 75% to 90% occurring once. The specimen was peripheral blood. These receptor sequences come from a man aged 35 to 55 with acute or convalescent COVID-19.

This chain links TRBV12-3 or TRBV12-4 with TRBJ2-1; possible D gene TRBD1, 6 bases. The germline V and J ends were trimmed by 8 bases and 7 bases, with 15 bases remaining between them. The CDR3 consists of 13 residues. CDR3 in amino acids: CASRRGQSNEQFF. The CDR3 DNA reads as TGTGCCAGCCGCCGAGGACAGTCTAATGAGCAGTTCTTC.

This clone showed up just once. This chain uses TRBV7-9 with TRBJ2-1; TRBD1 might be the D (5 bases). The CDR3 covers 12 residues. The V end was cut by 8 bases, the J end by 9 bases, with 14 bases between. In germline, CDR1 is SEHNR, CDR2 FQNEAQ (reference sequence). Written as DNA, the CDR3 is TGTGCCAGCGCGTGGACATCCGTTGAGCAGTTCTTC. Protein: CASAWTSVEQFF.

The chain uses TRBV6-1 and TRBJ1-5; D call uncertain. The CDR3 spans 11 residues. Germline CDR1 is MNHNS and CDR2 is SASEGT. Trimming removed 2 bases from V and 7 bases from J, with 3 bases in between. CDR3 loop: CASSELQPQHF. CDR3 sequence (DNA): TGTGCCAGCAGTGAATTACAGCCCCAGCATTTT.

This chain links TRBV11-3 with TRBJ2-7, with D possibly TRBD2 on 6 matching bases. The V end lost 6 bases, the J end lost 0 bases, and 15 bases lay between the germline ends. The CDR3 has 15 residues. Germline V gene data show CDR1 as SGHNT and CDR2 as YENEEA. CDR3 nucleotide sequence: TGTGCCAGCAGTCCCGGGACTCGGCCCTCCTACGAGCAGTACTTC. This codes for CASSPGTRPSYEQYF. Drawing the rest from reference TRBV11-3 and TRBJ2-7, the complete variable domain is EAGVVQSPRYKIIEKKQPVAFWCNPISGHNTLYWYLQNLGQGPELLIRYENEEAVDDSQLPKDRFSAERLKGVDSTLKIQPAELGDSAVYLCASSPGTRPSYEQYFGPGTRLTVT.

The gene calls are TRBV18 and TRBJ1-1, with 8 nucleotides matching TRBD1. This CDR3 has 14 amino acids. Germline V gives CDR1 KGHSH, CDR2 LQKENI. V was clipped by 6 bases and J by 2 bases; unmatched bases: 5. The CDR3 here is CASSRQGRNTEAFF. The DNA for the CDR3 is TGTGCCAGCTCCCGACAGGGGCGCAACACTGAAGCTTTCTTT.

This clone was counted a few times. This sequence joins TRBV12-3 or TRBV12-4 and TRBJ1-1; 8 bases line up with TRBD1. V lost 3 bases and J lost 4; bases outside the gene matches: 1. This CDR3 region has 13 residues. CDR3: CASSFTGGTEAFF. CDR3 nucleotide sequence: TGTGCCAGCAGTTTTACAGGGGGCACTGAAGCTTTCTTT.

To note about this clone: Other DNA sequences in this sample translate to the same CDR3. J is TRBJ2-1 and V is TRBV2, with TRBD2 matching 12 bases. This CDR3 contains 14 residues. Germline lookup yields CDR1 SNHLY and CDR2 FYNNEI. Trimming removed 4 bases from V and 6 bases from J; junction bases left unmatched: 1. CDR3 sequence reads: CASSGLAGVNEQFF. CDR3 nucleotides: TGTGCCAGCAGTGGACTAGCGGGAGTCAATGAGCAGTTCTTC.

This sequence joins TRBV19 and TRBJ1-2; D uncertain. V was trimmed by 4 bases and J by 0 bases, leaving 6 bases between them. Germline V gene lookup returns CDR1 LNHDA and CDR2 SQIVND (reference sequence). The CDR3 contains 13 residues. CDR3 in DNA: TGTGCCAGTAGTAACACCACTAACTATGGCTACACCTTC. It specifies CASSNTTNYGYTF.